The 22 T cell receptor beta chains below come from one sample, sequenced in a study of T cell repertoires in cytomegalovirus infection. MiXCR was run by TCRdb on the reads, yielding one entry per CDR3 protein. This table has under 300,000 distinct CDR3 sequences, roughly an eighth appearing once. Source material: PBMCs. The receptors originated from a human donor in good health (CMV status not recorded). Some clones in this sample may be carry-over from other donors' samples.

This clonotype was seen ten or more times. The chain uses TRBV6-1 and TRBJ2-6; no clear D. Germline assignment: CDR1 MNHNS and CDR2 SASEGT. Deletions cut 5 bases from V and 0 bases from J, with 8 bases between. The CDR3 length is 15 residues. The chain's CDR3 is CASSFSISGANVLTF. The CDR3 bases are TGTGCCAGCAGTTTCAGCATCTCTGGGGCCAACGTCCTGACTTTC.

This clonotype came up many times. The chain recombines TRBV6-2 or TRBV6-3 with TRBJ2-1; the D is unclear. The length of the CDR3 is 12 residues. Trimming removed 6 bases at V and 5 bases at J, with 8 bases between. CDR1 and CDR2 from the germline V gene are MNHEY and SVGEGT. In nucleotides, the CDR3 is TGTGCCAGCAGCCCGATACACAATGAGCAGTTCTTC. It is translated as CASSPIHNEQFF.

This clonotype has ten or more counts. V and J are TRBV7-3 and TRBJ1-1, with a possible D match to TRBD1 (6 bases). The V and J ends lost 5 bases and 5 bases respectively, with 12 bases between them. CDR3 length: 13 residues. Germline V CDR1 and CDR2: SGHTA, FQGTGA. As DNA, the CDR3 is TGTGCCAGCAGCCCAGGGGTGTGGACTGAAGCTTTCTTT. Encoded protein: CASSPGVWTEAFF. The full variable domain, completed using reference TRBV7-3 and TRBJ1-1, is GAGVSQTPSNKVTEKGKYVELRCDPISGHTALYWYRQSLGQGPEFLIYFQGTGAADDSGLPNDRFFAVRPEGSVSTLKIQRTERGDSAVYLCASSPGVWTEAFFGQGTRLTVV.

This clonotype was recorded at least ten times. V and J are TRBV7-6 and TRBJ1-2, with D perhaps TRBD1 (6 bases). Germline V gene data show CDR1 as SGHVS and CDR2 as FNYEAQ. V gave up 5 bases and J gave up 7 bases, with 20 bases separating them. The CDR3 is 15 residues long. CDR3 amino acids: CASSPPGRGGGGYTF. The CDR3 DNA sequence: TGTGCCAGCAGCCCCCCTGGCAGGGGAGGGGGTGGCTACACCTTC.

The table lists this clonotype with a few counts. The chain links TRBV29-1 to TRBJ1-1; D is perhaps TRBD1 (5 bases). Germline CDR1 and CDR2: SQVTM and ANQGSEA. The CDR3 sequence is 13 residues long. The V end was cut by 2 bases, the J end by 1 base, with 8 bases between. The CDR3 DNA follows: TGCAGCGTTGAAATTGGGGGGAACACTGAAGCTTTCTTT. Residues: CSVEIGGNTEAFF.

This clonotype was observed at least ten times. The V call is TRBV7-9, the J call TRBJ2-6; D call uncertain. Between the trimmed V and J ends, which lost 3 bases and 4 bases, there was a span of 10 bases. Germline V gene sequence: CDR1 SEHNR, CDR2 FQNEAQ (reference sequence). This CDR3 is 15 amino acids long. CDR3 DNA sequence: TGTGCCAGCAGCTTCTTGGGTTCCGGGGCCAACGTCCTGACTTTC. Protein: CASSFLGSGANVLTF.

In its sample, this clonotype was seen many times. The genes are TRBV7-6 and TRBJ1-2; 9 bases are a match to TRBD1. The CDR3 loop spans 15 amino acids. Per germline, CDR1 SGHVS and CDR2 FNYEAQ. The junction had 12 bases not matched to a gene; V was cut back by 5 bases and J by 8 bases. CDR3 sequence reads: CASSPADRGSRGYTF. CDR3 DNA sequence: TGTGCCAGCAGCCCTGCCGACAGGGGGTCTCGGGGCTACACCTTC.

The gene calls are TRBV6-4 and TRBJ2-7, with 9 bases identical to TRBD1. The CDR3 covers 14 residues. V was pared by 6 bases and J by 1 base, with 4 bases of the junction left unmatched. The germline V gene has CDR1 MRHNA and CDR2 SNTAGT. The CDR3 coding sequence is TGTGCCAGCAGCCGGGACAGGGAGTCCTACGAGCAGTACTTC. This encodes CASSRDRESYEQYF.

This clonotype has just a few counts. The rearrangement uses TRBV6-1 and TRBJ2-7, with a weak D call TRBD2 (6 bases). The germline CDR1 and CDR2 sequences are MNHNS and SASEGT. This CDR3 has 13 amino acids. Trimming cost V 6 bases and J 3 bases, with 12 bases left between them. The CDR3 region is CASRPGVNYEQYF. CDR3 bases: TGTGCCAGCAGACCGGGAGTAAACTACGAGCAGTACTTC.

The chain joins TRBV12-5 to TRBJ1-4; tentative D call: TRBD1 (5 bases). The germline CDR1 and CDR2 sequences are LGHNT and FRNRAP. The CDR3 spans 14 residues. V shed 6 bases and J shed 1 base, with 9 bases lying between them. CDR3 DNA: TGTGCTAGTGGCACCGGGGGAACTAATGAAAAACTGTTTTTT. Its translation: CASGTGGTNEKLFF.

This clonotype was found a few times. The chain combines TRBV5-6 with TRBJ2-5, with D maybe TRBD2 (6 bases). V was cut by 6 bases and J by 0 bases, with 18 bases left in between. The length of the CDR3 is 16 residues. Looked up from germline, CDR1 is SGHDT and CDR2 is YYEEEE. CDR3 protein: CASTLWGGGYQETQYF. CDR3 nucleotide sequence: TGTGCCAGCACCCTCTGGGGTGGAGGGTACCAAGAGACCCAGTACTTC. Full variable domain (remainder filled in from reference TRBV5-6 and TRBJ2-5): DAGVTQSPTHLIKTRGQQVTLRCSPKSGHDTVSWYQQALGQGPQFIFQYYEEEERQRGNFPDRFSGHQFPNYSSELNVNALLLGDSALYLCASTLWGGGYQETQYFGPGTRLLVL.

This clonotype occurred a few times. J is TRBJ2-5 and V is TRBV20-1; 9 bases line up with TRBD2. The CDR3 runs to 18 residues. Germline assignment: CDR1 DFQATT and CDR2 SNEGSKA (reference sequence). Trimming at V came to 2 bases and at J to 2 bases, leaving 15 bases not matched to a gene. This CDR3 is CSARHQLMTSGLQETQYF. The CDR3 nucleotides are TGCAGTGCTAGACATCAACTAATGACTAGCGGATTACAAGAGACCCAGTACTTC.

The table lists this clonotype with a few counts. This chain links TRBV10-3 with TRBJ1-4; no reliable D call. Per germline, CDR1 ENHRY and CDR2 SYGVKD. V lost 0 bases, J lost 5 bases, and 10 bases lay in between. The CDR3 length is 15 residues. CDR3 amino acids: CAISESHGENEKLFF. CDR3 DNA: TGTGCCATCAGTGAGTCACACGGAGAAAATGAAAAACTGTTTTTT.

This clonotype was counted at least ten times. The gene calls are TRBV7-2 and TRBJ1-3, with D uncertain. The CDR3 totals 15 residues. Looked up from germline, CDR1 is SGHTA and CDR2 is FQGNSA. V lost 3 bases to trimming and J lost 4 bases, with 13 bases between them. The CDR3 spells CASSLVGGSGNTIYF. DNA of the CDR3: TGTGCCAGCAGCTTGGTGGGAGGGTCCGGAAACACCATATATTTT.

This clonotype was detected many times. The CDR3 loop reads CASSLRGGSGTGELFF. The DNA for the CDR3 is TGTGCCAGCAGCTTACGGGGGGGATCGGGCACCGGGGAGCTGTTTTTT. V and J are TRBV7-2 and TRBJ2-2; the match to TRBD2 covers 8 bases. Germline assignment: CDR1 SGHTA and CDR2 FQGNSA. The CDR3 is 16 residues long. The J segment lost 4 bases and the V segment lost 2 bases, leaving 6 bases of the junction unmatched.

CDR3 DNA: TGCGCCAGCAGCTTGACGGGTGGCAACACCGGGGAGCTGTTTTTT. Translated: CASSLTGGNTGELFF. This chain links TRBV5-1 with TRBJ2-2; the D is unclear. The germline V gene has CDR1 SGHRS and CDR2 YFSETQ. The CDR3 covers 15 residues. With 1 base removed from V and 2 bases from J, the gap between germline ends came to 9 bases.

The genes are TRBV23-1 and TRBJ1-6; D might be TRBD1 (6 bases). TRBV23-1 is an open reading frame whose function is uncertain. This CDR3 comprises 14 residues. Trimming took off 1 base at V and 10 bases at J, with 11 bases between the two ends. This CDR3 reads CASSQYRGRSPLHF. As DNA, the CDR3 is TGCGCCAGCAGTCAATATAGGGGGAGGTCACCCCTCCACTTT.

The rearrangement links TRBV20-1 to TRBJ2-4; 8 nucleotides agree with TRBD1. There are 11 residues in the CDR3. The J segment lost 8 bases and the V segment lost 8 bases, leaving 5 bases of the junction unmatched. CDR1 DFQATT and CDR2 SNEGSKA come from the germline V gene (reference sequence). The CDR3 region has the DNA TGCAGTACAGGGGGGAAAGACATTCAGTACTTC. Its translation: CSTGGKDIQYF.

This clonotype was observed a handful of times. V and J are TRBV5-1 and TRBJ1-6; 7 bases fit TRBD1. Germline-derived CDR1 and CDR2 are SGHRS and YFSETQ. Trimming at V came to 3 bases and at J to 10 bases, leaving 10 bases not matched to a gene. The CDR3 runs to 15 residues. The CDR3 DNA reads TGCGCCAGCAGCTGGAGACAGGGTGCGGAATCACCCCTCCACTTT. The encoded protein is CASSWRQGAESPLHF.

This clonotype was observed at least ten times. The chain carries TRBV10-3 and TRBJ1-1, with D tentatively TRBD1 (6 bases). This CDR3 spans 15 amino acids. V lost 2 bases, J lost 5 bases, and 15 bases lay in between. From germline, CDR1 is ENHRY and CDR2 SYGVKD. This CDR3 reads CAISEPQGMGTEAFF. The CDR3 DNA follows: TGTGCCATCAGTGAGCCGCAGGGGATGGGTACTGAAGCTTTCTTT.

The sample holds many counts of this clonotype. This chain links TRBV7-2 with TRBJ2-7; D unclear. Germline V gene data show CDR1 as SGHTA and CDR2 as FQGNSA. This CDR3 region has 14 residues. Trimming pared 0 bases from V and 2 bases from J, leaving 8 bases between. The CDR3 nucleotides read TGTGCCAGCAGCTTAGCAGGAGCTACCTACGAGCAGTACTTC. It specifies CASSLAGATYEQYF.

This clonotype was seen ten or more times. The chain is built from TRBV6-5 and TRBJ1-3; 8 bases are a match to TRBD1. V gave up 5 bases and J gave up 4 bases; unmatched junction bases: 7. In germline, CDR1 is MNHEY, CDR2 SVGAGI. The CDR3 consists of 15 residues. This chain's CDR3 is CASSHRQGYGNTIYF. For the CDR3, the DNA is TGTGCCAGCAGTCACAGACAGGGGTACGGAAACACCATATATTTT.